One sample yielded the 2 T cell receptor beta chains listed below, sequenced in a study of cytomegalovirus exposure and HLA in healthy donors. Amplification used 60 Vbeta primers and 13 Jbeta primers. Profiled with immunoSEQ multiplex PCR; TCRdb holds only in-frame clones, not every one. Of over 100,000 clones in the sample, nearly 80% were seen once. Specimen: PBMCs. The receptor set was obtained from a woman in her twenties or thirties in good health and CMV-seropositive.

The chain employs TRBV6-1 and TRBJ2-2, with 7 bases that match TRBD2. Per the germline V gene, CDR1 is MNHNS and CDR2 is SASEGT. The CDR3 contains 15 residues. V lost 0 bases and J lost 7; bases outside the gene matches: 5. CDR3: CASSEAGGSGGELFF. The CDR3 DNA is TGTGCCAGCAGTGAAGCGGGAGGGTCCGGCGGGGAGCTGTTTTTT.

The CDR3 bases are TGTGCCAGCGCGGTGGAGGGGGCTTGGGATACGCAGTATTTT. It translates to CASAVEGAWDTQYF. The gene calls are TRBV2 and TRBJ2-3; a possible D gene is TRBD1 (7 bases). Trimming removed 8 bases from V and 6 bases from J, with 18 bases in between. This CDR3 comprises 14 residues. Germline V CDR1 and CDR2: SNHLY, FYNNEI.